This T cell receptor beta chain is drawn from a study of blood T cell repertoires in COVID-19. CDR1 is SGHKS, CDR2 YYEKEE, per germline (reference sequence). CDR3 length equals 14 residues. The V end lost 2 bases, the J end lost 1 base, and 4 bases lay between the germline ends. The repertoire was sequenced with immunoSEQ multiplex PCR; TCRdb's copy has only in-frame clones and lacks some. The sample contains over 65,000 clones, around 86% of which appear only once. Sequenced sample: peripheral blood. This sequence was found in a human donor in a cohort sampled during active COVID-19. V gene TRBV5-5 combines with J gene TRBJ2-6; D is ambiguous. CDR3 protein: CASSFLSGANVLTF. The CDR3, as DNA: TGTGCCAGCAGCTTCCTATCTGGGGCCAACGTCCTGACTTTC.